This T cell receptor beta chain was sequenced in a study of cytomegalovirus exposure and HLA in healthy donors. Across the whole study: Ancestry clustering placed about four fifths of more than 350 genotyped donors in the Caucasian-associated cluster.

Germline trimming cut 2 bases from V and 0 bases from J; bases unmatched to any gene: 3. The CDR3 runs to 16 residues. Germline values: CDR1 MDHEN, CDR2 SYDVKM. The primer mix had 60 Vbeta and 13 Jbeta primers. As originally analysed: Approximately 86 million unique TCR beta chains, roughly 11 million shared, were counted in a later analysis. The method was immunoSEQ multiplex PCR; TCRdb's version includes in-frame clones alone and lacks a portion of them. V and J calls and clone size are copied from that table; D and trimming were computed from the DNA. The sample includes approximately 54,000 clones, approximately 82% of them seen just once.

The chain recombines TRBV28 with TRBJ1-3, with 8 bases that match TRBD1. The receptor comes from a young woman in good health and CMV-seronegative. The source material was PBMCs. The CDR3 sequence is CASSLDRGISGNTIYF. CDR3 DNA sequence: TGTGCCAGCAGTTTAGACAGGGGTATCTCTGGAAACACCATATATTTT.